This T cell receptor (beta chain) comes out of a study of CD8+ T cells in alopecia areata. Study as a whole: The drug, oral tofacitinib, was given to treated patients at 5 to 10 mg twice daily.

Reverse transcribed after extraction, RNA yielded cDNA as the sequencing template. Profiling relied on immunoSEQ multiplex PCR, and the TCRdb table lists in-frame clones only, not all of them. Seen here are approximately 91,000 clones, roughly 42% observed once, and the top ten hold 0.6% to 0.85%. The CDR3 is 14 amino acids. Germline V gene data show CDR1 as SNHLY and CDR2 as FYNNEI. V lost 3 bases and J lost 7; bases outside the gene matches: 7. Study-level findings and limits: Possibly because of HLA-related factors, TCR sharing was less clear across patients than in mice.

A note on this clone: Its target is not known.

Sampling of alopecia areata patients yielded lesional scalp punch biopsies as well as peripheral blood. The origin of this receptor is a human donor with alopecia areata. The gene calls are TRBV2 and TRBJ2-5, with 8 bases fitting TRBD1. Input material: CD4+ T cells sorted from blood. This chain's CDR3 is CASSEAGGLVTQYF. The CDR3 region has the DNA TGTGCCAGCAGTGAGGCAGGGGGCTTGGTGACCCAGTACTTC.